This TCR beta chain originates from a study of spatial heterogeneity in lung cancer. Study-level results: Blood showed ubiquitous tumor TCRs more often at resection than at routine follow-up.

Using its own MiXCR run on the 5' RACE reads, TCRdb lists one record per CDR3 protein. The sample consists of some 20,000 distinct CDR3 sequences, approximately 3% of them appearing once. This clonotype showed up many times. Its antigen is not known. The CDR3 covers 13 residues. The V and J ends lost 0 bases and 4 bases respectively, with 8 bases between them. CDR1 DFQATT and CDR2 SNEGSKA come from the germline V gene (reference sequence). Sample time point: sample taken at primary tumor resection. The source of this sequence is a female donor with early-stage non-small cell lung cancer. Sequencing was performed on PBMCs, taken at surgery. The chain joins TRBV20-1 to TRBJ2-3; D not certain. CDR3: CSARDPFADTQYF. DNA of the CDR3: TGCAGTGCTAGAGATCCGTTCGCAGATACGCAGTATTTT.